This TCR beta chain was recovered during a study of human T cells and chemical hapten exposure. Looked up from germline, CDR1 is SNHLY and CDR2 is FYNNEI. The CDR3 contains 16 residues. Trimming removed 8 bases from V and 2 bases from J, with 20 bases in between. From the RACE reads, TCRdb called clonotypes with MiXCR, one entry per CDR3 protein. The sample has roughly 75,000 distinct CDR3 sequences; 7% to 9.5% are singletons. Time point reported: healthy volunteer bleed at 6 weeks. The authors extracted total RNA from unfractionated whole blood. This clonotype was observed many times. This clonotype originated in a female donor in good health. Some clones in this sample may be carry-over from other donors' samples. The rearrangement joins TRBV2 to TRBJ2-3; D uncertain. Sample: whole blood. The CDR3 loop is CASPEDTTSYTDTQYF. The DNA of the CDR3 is TGTGCCAGCCCCGAAGATACGACCTCTTACACAGATACGCAGTATTTT. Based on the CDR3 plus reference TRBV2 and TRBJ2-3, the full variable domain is EPEVTQTPSHQVTQMGQEVILRCVPISNHLYFYWYRQILGQKVEFLVSFYNNEISEKSEIFDDQFSVERPDGSNFTLKIRSTKLEDSAMYFCASPEDTTSYTDTQYFGPGTRLTVL.